A single sample is the source of the 27 T cell receptor beta chains below, sequenced in a study of T-cell reconstitution after alpha-beta-depleted transplantation in children (dated by TCRdb to the mid-2010s). The method was PCR. Sequencing was carried out with an Illumina HiSeq 2500. TCR libraries were prepared with molecular barcoding, using unique molecular identifiers to normalize TCRbeta repertoire quantification. TCRdb redid the processing of the public reads, applying fastp at Q25 and MiXCR, and retained in-frame beta chains. Duplicate CDR3 protein sequences are folded into a single record with the most common DNA and genes. The sample records 600,000 to 800,000 distinct CDR3 sequences, over 10% of which are singletons. About 0.79% of the sample is taken by the ten largest. The treatment or condition tag for this specimen amounts to: allogeneic hematopoietic cell transplantation with graft depleted of TCRalphabeta T cells and CD19 B cells.

The sequenced sample was PBMCs, obtained before TCRalphabeta/CD19-depleted stem cell transplant. The receptors come from a girl under 10 years old with congenital amegakaryocytic thrombocytopenia, due to receive a stem cell transplant.

This clonotype showed up many times. This chain connects TRBV7-9 to TRBJ2-7, with TRBD2 matching 8 bases. The CDR3 is 15 amino acids. Trimming removed 1 base from V and 2 bases from J; junction bases left unmatched: 4. Germline V gives CDR1 SEHNR, CDR2 FQNEAQ (reference sequence). This CDR3 reads CASSLEAGGAYEQYF. CDR3 coding DNA: TGTGCCAGCAGCTTAGAGGCGGGAGGAGCCTACGAGCAGTACTTC.

This clonotype occurred many times. This sequence joins TRBV20-1 and TRBJ2-1; 8 bases match TRBD2. This CDR3 comprises 14 residues. V trimming: 4 bases; J trimming: 3 bases; junction bases outside the gene matches: 5. The germline CDR1 and CDR2 sequences are DFQATT and SNEGSKA (reference sequence). In DNA, the CDR3 is TGCAGTGCTACCATAGCGGGACGCTACAATGAGCAGTTCTTC. Its protein product is CSATIAGRYNEQFF.

This clonotype turned up a few times. This chain links TRBV29-1 with TRBJ2-5; D is ambiguous. This CDR3 contains 13 residues. V lost 6 bases, J lost 3 bases, and 14 bases lay in between. The V gene's germline CDR1 is SQVTM and CDR2 ANQGSEA. Here the CDR3 reads CSVSFGGEETQYF. CDR3 bases: TGCAGCGTCTCGTTCGGCGGAGAAGAGACCCAGTACTTC.

The J gene is TRBJ2-3, the V gene TRBV7-9; D perhaps matches TRBD2 (6 bases). The CDR3 runs 11 residues. Trimming shortened V by 5 bases and J by 6 bases, and 6 bases separated the two germline ends. Germline V lookup: CDR1 SEHNR, CDR2 FQNEAQ (reference sequence). For the CDR3, the DNA is TGTGCCAGCAGCCGGGAGGATACGCAGTATTTT. Amino acid sequence: CASSREDTQYF.

Remarks on this clonotype: The junction shows a germline mismatch at one end, possibly a read error. The chain links TRBV5-1 to TRBJ2-1, with 7 positions matching TRBD1. This CDR3 comprises 16 residues. The germline V gene encodes CDR1 SGHRS and CDR2 YFSETQ. CDR3 in amino acids: CASSLVPTGLNNEHFF. The CDR3 bases are TGCGCCAGCAGCTTGGTTCCGACAGGGCTAAACAATGAGCATTTCTTC.

This clonotype was counted many times. The rearrangement uses TRBV29-1 and TRBJ2-4; D is tentatively TRBD1 or TRBD2 (6 bases each). The germline gives CDR1 SQVTM, CDR2 ANQGSEA. The CDR3 spans 12 residues. V was trimmed by 6 bases and J by 6 bases, leaving 12 bases between them. This CDR3 is CSVEGVGNIQYF. DNA of the CDR3: TGCAGCGTGGAGGGGGTCGGAAACATTCAGTACTTC.

This clonotype was detected a few times. This chain uses TRBV29-1 with TRBJ2-2; 9 bases match TRBD1. CDR3 size: 14 residues. V trimming: 4 bases; J trimming: 5 bases; junction bases outside the gene matches: 5. Germline V gene sequence: CDR1 SQVTM, CDR2 ANQGSEA. This CDR3 is CSVARTGDTGELFF. CDR3 in DNA: TGCAGCGTTGCCCGGACAGGGGATACCGGGGAGCTGTTTTTT.

This clonotype was observed a handful of times. V usage is TRBV20-1 and J usage is TRBJ2-3, with TRBD2 matching over 12 bases. This CDR3 comprises 17 residues. V was pared by 0 bases and J by 4 bases, with 8 bases of the junction left unmatched. CDR1 and CDR2 (germline): DFQATT, SNEGSKA (reference sequence). As DNA, the CDR3 is TGCAGTGCTAGAGATGGCCGGACTAGCGGGATGGCAGATACGCAGTATTTT. Protein: CSARDGRTSGMADTQYF.

The genes are TRBV20-1 and TRBJ2-5; D is uncertain. The germline gives CDR1 DFQATT, CDR2 SNEGSKA (reference sequence). The CDR3 is made up of 13 amino acids. Trimming took off 3 bases at V and 0 bases at J, with 8 bases between the two ends. Here the CDR3 DNA reads TGCAGTGCTAGTTACGAGTACCAAGAGACCCAGTACTTC. As protein: CSASYEYQETQYF.

The chain joins TRBV5-1 to TRBJ2-7; D possibly corresponds to TRBD1 (5 bases). Between the trimmed V and J ends, which lost 4 bases and 2 bases, there was a span of 16 bases. CDR1 is SGHRS and CDR2 is YFSETQ in the germline V gene. The CDR3 is 15 amino acids. The CDR3 bases are TGCGCCAGCAGCCTGGGGCTGGAACTAACCTACGAGCAGTACTTC. As protein: CASSLGLELTYEQYF.

There are a few counts of this clonotype. The rearrangement links TRBV29-1 to TRBJ2-3, with TRBD2 matching over 9 bases. Germline V gives CDR1 SQVTM, CDR2 ANQGSEA. This CDR3 spans 15 amino acids. Losses at the gene ends were 8 bases for V and 2 bases for J; bases not matched to a gene: 11. The CDR3 coding sequence is TGCAGCCGGGTCGGCCTAGCGGGATCCACAGATACGCAGTATTTT. This sequence encodes CSRVGLAGSTDTQYF.

This clonotype has at least ten counts. J is TRBJ2-5 and V is TRBV7-2, with no clear D. CDR1 SGHTA and CDR2 FQGNSA come from the germline V gene. The CDR3 is 14 residues long. The V end was cut by 3 bases, the J end by 2 bases, with 10 bases between. CDR3 nucleotide sequence: TGTGCCAGCAGCTTTAGACTCCGACAAGAGACCCAGTACTTC. It codes for CASSFRLRQETQYF. Looking up the rest from reference TRBV7-2 and TRBJ2-5 gives the full variable domain: GAGVSQSPSNKVTEKGKDVELRCDPISGHTALYWYRQSLGQGLEFLIYFQGNSAPDKSGLPSDRFSAERTGGSVSTLTIQRTQQEDSAVYLCASSFRLRQETQYFGPGTRLLVL.

This clonotype was seen ten or more times. The rearrangement joins TRBV15 to TRBJ2-3; unclear D gene. With 0 bases removed from V and 4 bases from J, the gap between germline ends came to 11 bases. The CDR3 spans 15 residues. Germline CDR1 reads LNHNV; CDR2 reads YYDKDF (reference sequence). The CDR3 DNA is TGTGCCACCAGCAGAGAGGTCTACCTCCCAGATACGCAGTATTTT. It specifies CATSREVYLPDTQYF.

The rearrangement joins TRBV29-1 to TRBJ1-4; D gene uncertain. Germline V gene lookup returns CDR1 SQVTM and CDR2 ANQGSEA. The CDR3 loop spans 15 amino acids. Trimming left V 0 bases short and J 8 bases short, with 16 bases between. CDR3 region: CSVEDSAQLREKLFF. CDR3 DNA sequence: TGCAGCGTTGAAGATTCGGCCCAGTTAAGGGAAAAACTGTTTTTT.

This clonotype was seen at least ten times. This chain uses TRBV12-3 or TRBV12-4 with TRBJ2-1, with a tentative D call TRBD2 (6 bases). The CDR3 contains 12 residues. V was trimmed by 7 bases and J by 7 bases, leaving 11 bases between them. CDR3 in DNA: TGTGCCAGCACAAACCGGGGGAATGAGCAGTTCTTC. Translation gives CASTNRGNEQFF.

The table lists this clonotype with many counts. The V call is TRBV7-9, the J call TRBJ2-7; D is ambiguous. Germline V lookup: CDR1 SEHNR, CDR2 FQNEAQ (reference sequence). Trimming cost V 6 bases and J 1 base, with 10 bases left between them. The CDR3 runs to 13 residues. This CDR3 is CASSLSSSYEQYF. CDR3 bases: TGTGCCAGCAGTTTATCCAGTTCCTACGAGCAGTACTTC.

This clonotype was recorded many times. This rearrangement joins TRBV28 to TRBJ2-1; D ambiguous. Germline assignment: CDR1 MDHEN and CDR2 SYDVKM. Trimming left V 3 bases short and J 4 bases short, with 7 bases between. The CDR3 is made up of 13 amino acids. The CDR3 nucleotides read TGTGCCAGCAGTTTTGATAGGTACAATGAGCAGTTCTTC. This encodes CASSFDRYNEQFF.

This clonotype was observed a handful of times. The chain has TRBV7-2 and TRBJ1-2; D possibly corresponds to TRBD1 (6 bases). Trimming removed 2 bases at V and 1 base at J, with 11 bases between. The CDR3 totals 15 residues. Germline lookup yields CDR1 SGHTA and CDR2 FQGNSA. In DNA form, the CDR3 reads TGTGCCAGCAGCTTAACCCCAGGGGATAACTATGGCTACACCTTC. Protein product: CASSLTPGDNYGYTF.

This clonotype has ten or more counts. CDR3 coding DNA: TGTGCCAGCAGCTACCGGACAGGGGGGTACACTGAAGCTTTCTTT. This gives the protein CASSYRTGGYTEAFF. The chain couples TRBV5-8 to TRBJ1-1, with TRBD1 matching 10 bases. Germline CDR1 is SGHTS and CDR2 is YDEGEE. The CDR3 spans 15 residues. Germline trimming cut 3 bases from V and 3 bases from J; bases unmatched to any gene: 5.

This clonotype showed up many times. This sequence joins TRBV6-2 or TRBV6-3 and TRBJ2-1; 12 bases agree with TRBD2. The CDR3 covers 15 residues. Germline V lookup: CDR1 MNHEY, CDR2 SVGEGT. The J segment lost 6 bases and the V segment lost 6 bases, leaving 6 bases of the junction unmatched. The CDR3 protein is CASSSRLAGVNEQFF. The DNA for the CDR3 is TGTGCCAGCAGCTCCCGACTAGCGGGGGTCAATGAGCAGTTCTTC.

The CDR3: CASSSSHQHHRTSETYEQYF. CDR3 nucleotide sequence: TGCGCCAGCAGCTCCAGTCATCAACACCACCGGACTAGCGAAACCTACGAGCAGTACTTC. The V and J genes are TRBV5-1 and TRBJ2-7; 9 bases line up with TRBD2. Germline CDR1 is SGHRS and CDR2 is YFSETQ. Trimming cost V 3 bases and J 2 bases; bases outside gene matches: 21. CDR3 length: 20 amino acids.

This clonotype was seen many times. J is TRBJ2-7 and V is TRBV5-5, with TRBD2 identical over 9 bases. The V and J ends lost 3 bases and 0 bases, in that order; junction bases with no gene match: 7. Germline V gives CDR1 SGHKS, CDR2 YYEKEE (reference sequence). The CDR3 length is 16 residues. The CDR3 DNA follows: TGTGCCAGCAGCTGGAGCTTTAGCGGGAGCTCCTACGAGCAGTACTTC. It codes for CASSWSFSGSSYEQYF.

This clonotype was seen ten or more times. The rearrangement links TRBV6-6 to TRBJ1-4; D gene ambiguous. The CDR3 has 13 residues. Per the germline V gene, CDR1 is MNHNY and CDR2 is SVGAGI (reference sequence). Trimming pared 1 base from V and 7 bases from J, leaving 7 bases between. CDR3 sequence (DNA): TGTGCCAGCAGTTACTTAGGAATTGAAAAACTGTTTTTT. It translates to CASSYLGIEKLFF.

Only a few counts were recorded for this clonotype. The CDR3 region is CASSSPPRTYEQYF. In DNA, the CDR3 is TGTGCCAGCAGCTCCCCCCCACGGACCTACGAGCAGTACTTC. The rearrangement joins TRBV7-2 to TRBJ2-7, with D uncertain. The V gene lost 4 bases and the J gene lost 2 bases, with 12 bases spanning the gap. Germline V gene data show CDR1 as SGHTA and CDR2 as FQGNSA. This CDR3 is built from 14 residues.

This clonotype has more than one count but fewer than ten. The chain has TRBV7-9 and TRBJ2-7; maybe TRBD1 (6 bases). The length of the CDR3 is 21 residues. V lost 5 bases and J lost 0, with 32 bases in between. CDR1 and CDR2 from the germline V gene are SEHNR and FQNEAQ (reference sequence). The chain's CDR3 is CASSPPSEPLSQGRSSYEQYF. Written as DNA, the CDR3 is TGTGCCAGCAGCCCCCCGTCCGAACCTCTTTCACAGGGCCGGAGCTCCTACGAGCAGTACTTC.

This clonotype was detected a few times. The rearrangement joins TRBV4-1 to TRBJ2-7, with D unclear. The CDR3 has 16 amino acids. Germline values: CDR1 MGHRA, CDR2 YSYEKL. Trimming took off 0 bases at V and 1 base at J, with 13 bases between the two ends. Written as DNA, the CDR3 is TGCGCCAGCAGCCAAGATCTGGCTAGTTTGTCCTACGAGCAGTACTTC. This codes for CASSQDLASLSYEQYF.

This chain uses TRBV20-1 with TRBJ2-1, with 11 bases matching TRBD2. With V trimmed by 1 base and J by 6 bases, 20 bases remained unmatched. The CDR3 is made up of 20 amino acids. Per germline, CDR1 DFQATT and CDR2 SNEGSKA (reference sequence). CDR3: CSARGEKGLAGGWVFNEQFF. DNA of the CDR3: TGCAGTGCTAGAGGGGAAAAGGGGCTAGCGGGAGGTTGGGTTTTCAATGAGCAGTTCTTC.